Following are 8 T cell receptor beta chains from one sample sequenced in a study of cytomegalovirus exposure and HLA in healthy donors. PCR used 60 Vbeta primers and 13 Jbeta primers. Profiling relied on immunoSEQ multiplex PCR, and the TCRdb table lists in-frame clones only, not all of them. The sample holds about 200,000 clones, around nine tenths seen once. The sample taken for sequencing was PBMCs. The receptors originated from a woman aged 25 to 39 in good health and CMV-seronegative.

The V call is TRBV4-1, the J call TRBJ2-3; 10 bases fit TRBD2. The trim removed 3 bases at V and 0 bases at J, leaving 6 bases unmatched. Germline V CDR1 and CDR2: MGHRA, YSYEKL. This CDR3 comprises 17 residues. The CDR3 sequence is CASSQPAGGPSTDTQYF. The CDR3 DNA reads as TGCGCCAGCAGCCAGCCAGCGGGGGGGCCCAGCACAGATACGCAGTATTTT.

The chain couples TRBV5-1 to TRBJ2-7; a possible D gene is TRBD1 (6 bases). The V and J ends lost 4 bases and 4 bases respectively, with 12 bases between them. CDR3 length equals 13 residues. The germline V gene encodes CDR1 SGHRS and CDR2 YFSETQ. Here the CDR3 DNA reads TGCGCCAGCAGCGTACGGACAGAATACGAGCAGTACTTC. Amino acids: CASSVRTEYEQYF.

The CDR3 DNA is TGTGCCAGCAGCCACGGGACAGGGTTACAATATGGCTACACCTTC. Its translation is CASSHGTGLQYGYTF. This chain joins TRBV9 and TRBJ1-2; TRBD1 matches 9 bases. CDR1 is SGDLS, CDR2 YYNGEE, per germline. Unmatched junction bases numbered 9, after V lost 4 bases and J lost 5 bases. This CDR3 has 15 amino acids.

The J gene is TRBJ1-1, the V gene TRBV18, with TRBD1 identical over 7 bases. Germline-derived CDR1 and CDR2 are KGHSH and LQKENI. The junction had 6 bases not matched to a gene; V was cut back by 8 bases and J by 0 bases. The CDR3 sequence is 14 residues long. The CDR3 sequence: CASKTQGMNTEAFF. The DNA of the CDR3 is TGTGCCAGCAAGACACAGGGGATGAACACTGAAGCTTTCTTT.

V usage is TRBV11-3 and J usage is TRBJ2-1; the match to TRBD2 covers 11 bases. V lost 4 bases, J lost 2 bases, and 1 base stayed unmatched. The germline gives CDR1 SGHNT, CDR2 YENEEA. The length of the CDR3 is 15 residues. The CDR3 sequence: CASSSGLAAYNEQFF. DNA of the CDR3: TGTGCCAGCAGCTCGGGACTAGCGGCCTACAATGAGCAGTTCTTC.

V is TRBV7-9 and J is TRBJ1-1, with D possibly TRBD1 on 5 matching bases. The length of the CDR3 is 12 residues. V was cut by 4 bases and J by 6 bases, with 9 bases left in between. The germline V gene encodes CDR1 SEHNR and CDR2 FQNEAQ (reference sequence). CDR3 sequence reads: CASSSDSAEAFF. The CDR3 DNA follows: TGTGCCAGCAGCTCAGACAGCGCTGAAGCTTTCTTT.

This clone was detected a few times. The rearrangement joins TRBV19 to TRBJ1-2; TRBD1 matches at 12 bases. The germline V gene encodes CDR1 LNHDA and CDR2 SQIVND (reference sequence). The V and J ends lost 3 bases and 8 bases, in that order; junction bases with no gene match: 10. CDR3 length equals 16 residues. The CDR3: CASSIPTGTGGIGYTF. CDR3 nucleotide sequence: TGTGCCAGTAGTATCCCGACCGGGACAGGGGGCATCGGCTACACCTTC.

The CDR3 loop is CATSRGSSSEFEQFF. CDR3 coding DNA: TGTGCCACCAGCAGAGGCTCATCGTCGGAGTTTGAGCAGTTCTTC. The chain joins TRBV15 to TRBJ2-1; the D is unclear. V was clipped by 1 base and J by 9 bases, with 16 bases between them. CDR1 and CDR2 from the germline V gene are LNHNV and YYDKDF (reference sequence). This CDR3 is 15 amino acids long.